A selection of T cell receptor beta chains follows, all from one sample in a study of neurological immune-mediated disorders. TCRdb itself ran the 5' RACE reads through MiXCR, one entry per CDR3 protein. The profile shows 45,000 to 60,000 distinct CDR3 sequences, about 12% of them singletons. Sequenced: PBMCs. The receptor set was obtained from a male donor with HTLV-1-associated myelopathy (HAM/TSP). CDR3s include the opening cysteine and the closing phenylalanine or tryptophan. Each record gives: V gene, J gene, CDR3 length, clone size, D gene, CDR3 protein, CDR3 DNA. D genes are given only for firm matches. A clone size is listed for some rows: how often the clone was seen (once, few, many), or a class if it is expanded.

V gene: TRBV20-1; J gene: TRBJ1-1; CDR3 length: 14; clone size: many; D gene: TRBD1; CDR3 protein: CSARGDREGTEAFF; CDR3 DNA: TGCAGTGCTAGAGGGGACAGGGAGGGCACTGAAGCTTTCTTT
V gene: TRBV4-1; J gene: TRBJ1-1; CDR3 length: 13; clone size: -; D gene: -; CDR3 protein: CASSRTGNTEAFF; CDR3 DNA: TGCGCCAGCAGCCGCACAGGAAACACTGAAGCTTTCTTT
V gene: TRBV20-1; J gene: TRBJ2-4; CDR3 length: 12; clone size: many; D gene: -; CDR3 protein: CSARGLENIQYF; CDR3 DNA: TGCAGTGCTAGAGGTCTCGAAAACATTCAGTACTTC
V gene: TRBV5-1; J gene: TRBJ2-3; CDR3 length: 15; clone size: many; D gene: -; CDR3 protein: CASSLSDRSTDTQYF; CDR3 DNA: TGCGCCAGCAGCTTGTCAGACAGATCCACAGATACGCAGTATTTT
V gene: TRBV6-2/TRBV6-3; J gene: TRBJ1-4; CDR3 length: 12; clone size: few; D gene: -; CDR3 protein: CASSLIGGLLFF; CDR3 DNA: TGTGCCAGCAGTCTCATCGGCGGATTACTGTTTTTT
V gene: TRBV20-1; J gene: TRBJ1-1; CDR3 length: 14; clone size: -; D gene: -; CDR3 protein: CSARTPEGIAEAFF; CDR3 DNA: TGCAGTGCTAGAACCCCCGAGGGCATCGCTGAAGCTTTCTTT
V gene: TRBV12-3/TRBV12-4; J gene: TRBJ2-3; CDR3 length: 14; clone size: -; D gene: -; CDR3 protein: CGSSLLQGMNTQYF; CDR3 DNA: TGTGGCAGCAGTTTGCTACAGGGCATGAATACGCAGTATTTT
V gene: TRBV6-5; J gene: TRBJ2-7; CDR3 length: 18; clone size: many; D gene: -; CDR3 protein: CASSYTNPLTGRSYEQYF; CDR3 DNA: TGTGCCAGCAGTTACACTAACCCCCTGACAGGTCGCTCCTACGAGCAGTACTTC
V gene: TRBV11-3; J gene: TRBJ2-3; CDR3 length: 15; clone size: many; D gene: TRBD1; CDR3 protein: CASSLGQGGTDTQYF; CDR3 DNA: TGTGCCAGCAGCTTGGGACAGGGGGGCACAGATACGCAGTATTTT
V gene: TRBV12-3/TRBV12-4; J gene: TRBJ2-3; CDR3 length: 12; clone size: many; D gene: -; CDR3 protein: CASSRDASTQYF; CDR3 DNA: TGTGCCAGCAGTCGGGACGCCTCTACGCAGTATTTT
V gene: TRBV29-1; J gene: TRBJ2-3; CDR3 length: 14; clone size: many; D gene: TRBD1; CDR3 protein: CSVAIGQGEDTQYF; CDR3 DNA: TGCAGCGTTGCCATAGGACAGGGGGAGGATACGCAGTATTTT
V gene: TRBV4-3; J gene: TRBJ1-4; CDR3 length: 16; clone size: -; D gene: -; CDR3 protein: CASSQEVRVANEKLFF; CDR3 DNA: TGCGCCAGCAGCCAAGAGGTCCGGGTTGCTAATGAAAAACTGTTTTTT
V gene: TRBV20-1; J gene: TRBJ2-1; CDR3 length: 14; clone size: many; D gene: -; CDR3 protein: CSAREGAPYNEQFF; CDR3 DNA: TGCAGTGCTAGAGAGGGGGCCCCCTACAATGAGCAGTTCTTC
V gene: TRBV7-9; J gene: TRBJ1-1; CDR3 length: 16; clone size: many; D gene: TRBD1; CDR3 protein: CASSQTTGTVNTEAFF; CDR3 DNA: TGTGCCAGCAGCCAAACGACAGGGACAGTGAACACTGAAGCTTTCTTT
V gene: TRBV4-2; J gene: TRBJ1-5; CDR3 length: 15; clone size: many; D gene: -; CDR3 protein: CASSLKGIGNQPQHF; CDR3 DNA: TGTGCCAGCAGCCTTAAGGGAATAGGGAATCAGCCCCAGCATTTT
V gene: TRBV5-1; J gene: TRBJ2-7; CDR3 length: 14; clone size: many; D gene: -; CDR3 protein: CASSEDRSSYEQYF; CDR3 DNA: TGCGCCAGCAGCGAGGACAGAAGCTCCTACGAGCAGTACTTC
V gene: TRBV25-1; J gene: TRBJ1-2; CDR3 length: 15; clone size: -; D gene: TRBD1; CDR3 protein: CASRDRGLKDYGYTF; CDR3 DNA: TGTGCCAGCCGGGACAGGGGGCTCAAGGACTATGGCTACACCTTC
V gene: TRBV7-2; J gene: TRBJ2-7; CDR3 length: 16; clone size: many; D gene: -; CDR3 protein: CASSLVTQGRSYEQYF; CDR3 DNA: TGTGCCAGCAGCTTAGTGACTCAGGGAAGATCCTACGAGCAGTACTTC
V gene: TRBV4-3; J gene: TRBJ2-2; CDR3 length: 15; clone size: -; D gene: -; CDR3 protein: CASSHAGTQTGELFF; CDR3 DNA: TGCGCCAGCAGCCACGCCGGGACCCAAACCGGGGAGCTGTTTTTT
V gene: TRBV5-6; J gene: TRBJ1-5; CDR3 length: 14; clone size: few; D gene: -; CDR3 protein: CASSLRGAGQPQHF; CDR3 DNA: TGTGCCAGCAGCCTGAGGGGAGCCGGACAGCCCCAGCATTTT
V gene: TRBV7-9; J gene: TRBJ2-3; CDR3 length: 14; clone size: many; D gene: -; CDR3 protein: CASSLGSGADTQYF; CDR3 DNA: TGTGCCAGCAGCTTAGGCTCCGGCGCCGATACGCAGTATTTT
V gene: TRBV5-1; J gene: TRBJ1-1; CDR3 length: 13; clone size: many; D gene: -; CDR3 protein: CASSSEMNTEAFF; CDR3 DNA: TGCGCCAGCAGCTCCGAGATGAACACTGAAGCTTTCTTT
V gene: TRBV7-1; J gene: TRBJ2-3; CDR3 length: 14; clone size: -; D gene: -; CDR3 protein: CASSRLISSDTQYF; CDR3 DNA: TGTGCCAGCAGCCGCCTTATTTCCTCCGATACGCAGTATTTT
V gene: TRBV5-1; J gene: TRBJ1-5; CDR3 length: 14; clone size: many; D gene: -; CDR3 protein: CASSLMSRNQPQHF; CDR3 DNA: TGCGCCAGCAGCTTGATGTCGCGAAATCAGCCCCAGCATTTT
V gene: TRBV29-1; J gene: TRBJ2-1; CDR3 length: 18; clone size: medium-sized; D gene: -; CDR3 protein: CSVEGGTQGGSRGNEQFF; CDR3 DNA: TGCAGCGTTGAAGGAGGGACCCAAGGGGGATCCAGGGGCAATGAGCAGTTCTTC
V gene: TRBV2; J gene: TRBJ1-5; CDR3 length: 13; clone size: many; D gene: TRBD1; CDR3 protein: CASRDSSNQPQHF; CDR3 DNA: TGTGCCAGCCGGGACAGTAGCAATCAGCCCCAGCATTTT
V gene: TRBV12-3/TRBV12-4; J gene: TRBJ2-7; CDR3 length: 15; clone size: -; D gene: -; CDR3 protein: CASSFLRLLSYEQYF; CDR3 DNA: TGTGCCAGCAGTTTTCTCAGGTTACTAAGCTACGAGCAGTACTTC
V gene: TRBV20-1; J gene: TRBJ2-1; CDR3 length: 15; clone size: few; D gene: -; CDR3 protein: CSAIYRGRNNNEQFF; CDR3 DNA: TGCAGTGCTATCTACCGCGGAAGAAACAACAATGAGCAGTTCTTC
V gene: TRBV6-5; J gene: TRBJ1-2; CDR3 length: 15; clone size: -; D gene: -; CDR3 protein: CASKPRGGRIYGYTF; CDR3 DNA: TGTGCCAGCAAGCCAAGAGGAGGGCGGATCTATGGCTACACCTTC
V gene: TRBV12-3/TRBV12-4; J gene: TRBJ2-5; CDR3 length: 13; clone size: many; D gene: -; CDR3 protein: CASARGHQETQYF; CDR3 DNA: TGTGCCAGTGCGCGGGGGCATCAAGAGACCCAGTACTTC
V gene: TRBV4-2; J gene: TRBJ1-2; CDR3 length: 15; clone size: many; D gene: -; CDR3 protein: CASSETNRDDYGYTF; CDR3 DNA: TGTGCCAGCAGTGAAACAAACCGGGACGACTATGGCTACACCTTC